Listed below are T cell receptor beta chains from one sample, sequenced in a study of cytomegalovirus exposure and HLA in healthy donors. Clones were read by immunoSEQ multiplex PCR, and TCRdb kept only the in-frame ones, dropping some. The data show 81,000 or so clones, 62% seen once. Sequencing input: PBMCs. The receptors were gathered from a woman in her 30s in good health and CMV-seropositive. Each CDR3 is given with its conserved first and last residue. D genes are given only for firm matches. For some rows the clone size is stated as once, few or many, or as a class when expanded; others skip it.

TRBJ2-2	few	TRBD1	TRBV6-4	TGTGCCAGCCGGGACAGGAACACCGGGGAGCTGTTTTTT	CASRDRNTGELFF
TRBJ1-4	NA	NA	TRBV7-9	TGTGCCAGCAGCTTAGTCCTTAATGAAAAACTGTTTTTT	CASSLVLNEKLFF
TRBJ1-2	many	NA	TRBV5-1	TGCGCCAGCAGCTTCGGGACTTACCAGGAGAGCTATGGCTACACCTTC	CASSFGTYQESYGYTF
TRBJ2-3	NA	NA	TRBV7-9	TGTGCCAGCAGCTCGCGGGACTGGGGACCCACGGGGACGCAGTATTTT	CASSSRDWGPTGTQYF
TRBJ2-7	NA	NA	TRBV5-1	TGCGCCAGCAGCTCCACCTATAGCTCCTACGAGCAGTACTTC	CASSSTYSSYEQYF
TRBJ1-5	NA	NA	TRBV30	TGTGCCTGGAATACCAAGCTAGGCAATCAGCCCCAGCATTTT	CAWNTKLGNQPQHF
TRBJ1-4	few	TRBD1	TRBV19	TGTGCCAGTAGCAGAGGACAGGGGGCTGAAAAACTGTTTTTT	CASSRGQGAEKLFF
TRBJ1-1	NA	NA	TRBV6-1	TGTGCCAGCAGTGATAAACGGTACACTGAAGCTTTCTTT	CASSDKRYTEAFF
TRBJ1-1	NA	TRBD1	TRBV7-9	TGTGCCAGCAGCTCCAGGGGGGTAAACACTGAAGCTTTCTTT	CASSSRGVNTEAFF
TRBJ2-3	once	NA	TRBV7-2	TGTGCCAGCAGCTTAGCCCGGTCCCGGTCCACAGATACGCAGTATTTT	CASSLARSRSTDTQYF
TRBJ1-2	NA	NA	TRBV6-5	TGTGCCAGCAGTTACTCGGGGGCCGGTGACTATGGCTACACCTTC	CASSYSGAGDYGYTF
TRBJ2-7	NA	TRBD1	TRBV6-6	TGTGCCAGCGCTTACCTGGGACAGTTATCCTACGAGCAGTACTTC	CASAYLGQLSYEQYF
TRBJ1-2	few	TRBD1	TRBV28	TGTGCCAGCAGTTCGGGACAGGGGATTAACTCTGACTATGGCTACACCTTC	CASSSGQGINSDYGYTF
TRBJ1-1	once	NA	TRBV6-1	TGTGCCAGCAGTCTTTGGGCGGGAACTGAAGCTTTCTTT	CASSLWAGTEAFF
TRBJ2-5	NA	TRBD1	TRBV5-6	TGTGCCAGCAGCTGGGGACAGGGTGAGACCCAGTACTTC	CASSWGQGETQYF
TRBJ1-2	NA	TRBD1	TRBV30	TGTGCCTGGAGAAAGATGGACGCGGGAGGGGGCGTCGGCTACACCTTC	CAWRKMDAGGGVGYTF
TRBJ2-5	NA	NA	TRBV28	TGTGCCAGCAGTGAACAGGGTCGGGAGACCCAGTACTTC	CASSEQGRETQYF
TRBJ2-2	few	TRBD2	TRBV6-5	TGTGCCAGCAGTTCTACACTAGCGGGGGGGGCCGGGGAGCTGTTTTTT	CASSSTLAGGAGELFF
TRBJ1-6	once	NA	TRBV19	TGTGCCAGTAGTATCGAGAGTGTTTCACCCCTCCACTTT	CASSIESVSPLHF
TRBJ1-6	NA	TRBD1	TRBV11-2	TGTGCCAGCAGCTGGGGACAGGTTAATTCACCCCTCCACTTT	CASSWGQVNSPLHF
TRBJ2-7	NA	NA	TRBV5-6	TGTGCCAGCAGTGAAAGGGGACATTTAAGTTACGAGCAGTACTTC	CASSERGHLSYEQYF
TRBJ1-6	NA	NA	TRBV5-4	TGTGCCAGCAGCTTGAGCGGTTATAATTCACCCCTCCACTTT	CASSLSGYNSPLHF
TRBJ2-7	few	TRBD1	TRBV6-1	TGTGCCAGCAGTCCCTGGGACAGGGGTGAAGAGCAGTACTTC	CASSPWDRGEEQYF
TRBJ2-3	NA	TRBD2	TRBV7-2	TGTGCCAGCAGCAAGGGACTAGCCATGGATACGCAGTATTTT	CASSKGLAMDTQYF
TRBJ2-7	NA	NA	TRBV15	TGTGCCACCAGCAGAGATCCCCAAGAGAGTTACGAGCAGTACTTC	CATSRDPQESYEQYF
TRBJ2-5	NA	NA	TRBV6-5	TGTGCCAGCAGTTACCGCCGGGACACAACACAAGAGACCCAGTACTTC	CASSYRRDTTQETQYF
TRBJ2-7	few	NA	TRBV7-6	TGTGCCAGCAGCTTAGACAGCTCCTACGAGCAGTACTTC	CASSLDSSYEQYF
TRBJ1-1	few	NA	TRBV7-9	TGTGCCAGCAGCCCCGCCCGGGAGATGAACACTGAAGCTTTCTTT	CASSPAREMNTEAFF
TRBJ2-5	NA	NA	TRBV7-2	TGTGCCAGCAGCCTGGGGGCGGGGGAGGAGACCCAGTACTTC	CASSLGAGEETQYF
TRBJ1-5	NA	TRBD1	TRBV9	TGTGCCAGCAGCGGACAGGGTGGAGGTCAGCCCCAGCATTTT	CASSGQGGGQPQHF
TRBJ1-1	NA	NA	TRBV27	TGTGCCAGCAGTCCCCTAGAGTCGGGCACTGAAGCTTTCTTT	CASSPLESGTEAFF
TRBJ2-1	NA	NA	TRBV12-5	TGTGCTAGTGGGGGGGAGGCGGGTAGTGAGCAGTTCTTC	CASGGEAGSEQFF
TRBJ1-1	NA	NA	TRBV5-5	TGTGCCAGCAGCCCGGCCCGGGATTTAATGAACACTGAAGCTTTCTTT	CASSPARDLMNTEAFF
TRBJ1-6	NA	NA	TRBV19	TGTGCCAGTAAATACAGGGTAGGAACAAGCTCCTATAATTCACCCCTCCACTTT	CASKYRVGTSSYNSPLHF
TRBJ1-1	few	NA	TRBV28	TGTGCCAGCTTCCCACCTACGGCAGGGCGTCATGAAGCTTTCTTT	CASFPPTAGRHEAFF
TRBJ1-2	NA	NA	TRBV25-1	TGTGCCAGCACCGACGCGGGAGGGGTCTATGGCTACACCTTC	CASTDAGGVYGYTF
TRBJ1-1	NA	NA	TRBV5-1	TGCGCCAGCAGCTTGGGGGGTGGGAGCACTGAAGCTTTCTTT	CASSLGGGSTEAFF
TRBJ2-3	few	NA	TRBV7-2	TGTGCCAGCAGCTGGCGGGCAGATACGCAGTATTTT	CASSWRADTQYF
TRBJ2-1	once	TRBD2	TRBV7-9	TGTGCCAGCAGCCAAAAGGGACTAGCCTACTACAATGAGCAGTTCTTC	CASSQKGLAYYNEQFF
TRBJ2-7	NA	NA	TRBV2	TGTGCCAGCAGTGACAACACGAACTACCGGTACTTC	CASSDNTNYRYF
TRBJ2-3	NA	NA	TRBV7-2	TGTGCCAGCCGGCGGGGCGGGCCCCGCACAGATACGCAGTATTTT	CASRRGGPRTDTQYF
TRBJ1-1	NA	NA	TRBV19	TGTGCCAGTAGTATTCGTGAGGGGAACACTGAAGCTTTCTTT	CASSIREGNTEAFF
TRBJ2-3	NA	NA	TRBV18	TGTGCCAGCTCACCATTAATCAGGGAAGATACGCAGTATTTT	CASSPLIREDTQYF
TRBJ2-5	few	NA	TRBV5-5	TGTGCCAGCAGCTTTTCGGGGAACCAAGAGACCCAGTACTTC	CASSFSGNQETQYF
TRBJ2-3	few	NA	TRBV19	TGTGCCAGTAGTATAGATGCCCCGGCAGGTAAAGGCACAGATACGCAGTATTTT	CASSIDAPAGKGTDTQYF
TRBJ1-6	once	TRBD1	TRBV5-1	TGCGCCAGCAGCCCGGGACAGGTCAATTCACCCCTCCACTTT	CASSPGQVNSPLHF
TRBJ2-1	NA	NA	TRBV4-2	TGTGCCAGCAGCCAAGATTTCGAGACAGCTACTGATGAGCAGTTCTTC	CASSQDFETATDEQFF
TRBJ1-3	NA	TRBD1	TRBV5-1	TGCGCCAGCAGCCGACAGGGCGAAGACACCATATATTTT	CASSRQGEDTIYF
TRBJ1-1	once	TRBD1	TRBV5-1	TGCGCCAGCAGCACCCGGGACAGGGCGAACACTGAAGCTTTCTTT	CASSTRDRANTEAFF
TRBJ1-5	NA	NA	TRBV6-5	TGTGCCAGCACACGAACCCAGGGTCAGCCCCAGCATTTT	CASTRTQGQPQHF
TRBJ1-4	NA	NA	TRBV6-5	TGTGCCAGCAGCGAGGACAGTTCAACTAATGAAAAACTGTTTTTT	CASSEDSSTNEKLFF
TRBJ1-5	NA	NA	TRBV10-3	TGTGCCATCAGTGAGGTAGTAAGCAATCAGCCCCAGCATTTT	CAISEVVSNQPQHF
TRBJ1-5	NA	NA	TRBV6-1	TGTGCCAGCTCCAACACAAACAATCAGCCCCAGCATTTT	CASSNTNNQPQHF
TRBJ1-2	few	NA	TRBV19	TGTGCCAGTAGTACAGGCGGGGCAGCGAACTATGGCTACACCTTC	CASSTGGAANYGYTF
TRBJ1-2	NA	NA	TRBV7-9	TGTGCCAGCAGCTTAGCGGGCAACTATGGCTACACCTTC	CASSLAGNYGYTF
TRBJ1-1	NA	NA	TRBV14	TGTGCCAGCAGCCCCCAATTGAACACTGAAGCTTTCTTT	CASSPQLNTEAFF